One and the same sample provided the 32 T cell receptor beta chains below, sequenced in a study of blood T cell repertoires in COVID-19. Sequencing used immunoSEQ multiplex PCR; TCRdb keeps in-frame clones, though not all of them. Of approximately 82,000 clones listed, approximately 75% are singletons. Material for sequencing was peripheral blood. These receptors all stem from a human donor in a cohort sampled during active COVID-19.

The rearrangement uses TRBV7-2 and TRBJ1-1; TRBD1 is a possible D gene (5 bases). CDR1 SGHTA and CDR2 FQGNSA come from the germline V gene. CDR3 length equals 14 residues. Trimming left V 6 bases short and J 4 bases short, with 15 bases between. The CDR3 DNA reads TGTGCCAGCAGTGGGGGGGGATTGAGCACTGAAGCTTTCTTT. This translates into CASSGGGLSTEAFF.

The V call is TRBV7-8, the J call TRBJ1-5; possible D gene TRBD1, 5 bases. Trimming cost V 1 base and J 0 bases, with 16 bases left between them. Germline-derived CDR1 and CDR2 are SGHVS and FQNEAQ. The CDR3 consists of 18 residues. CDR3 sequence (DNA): TGTGCCAGCAGCTTAGGGGTAAGGGGTGAAATTAGCAATCAGCCCCAGCATTTT. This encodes CASSLGVRGEISNQPQHF.

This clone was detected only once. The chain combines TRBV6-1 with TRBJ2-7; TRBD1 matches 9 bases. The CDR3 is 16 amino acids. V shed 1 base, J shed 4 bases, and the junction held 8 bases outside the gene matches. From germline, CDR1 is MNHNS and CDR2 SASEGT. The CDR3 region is CASSEGLGDRAYEQYF. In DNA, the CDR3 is TGTGCCAGCAGTGAAGGGCTGGGGGACAGGGCTTACGAGCAGTACTTC.

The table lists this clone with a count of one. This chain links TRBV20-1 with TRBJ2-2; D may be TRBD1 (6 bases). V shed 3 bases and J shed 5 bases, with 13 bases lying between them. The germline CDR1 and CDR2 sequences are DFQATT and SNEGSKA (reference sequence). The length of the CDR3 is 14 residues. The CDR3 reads CSASRDIFTGELFF. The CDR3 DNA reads TGCAGTGCTAGTCGGGACATTTTTACCGGGGAGCTGTTTTTT.

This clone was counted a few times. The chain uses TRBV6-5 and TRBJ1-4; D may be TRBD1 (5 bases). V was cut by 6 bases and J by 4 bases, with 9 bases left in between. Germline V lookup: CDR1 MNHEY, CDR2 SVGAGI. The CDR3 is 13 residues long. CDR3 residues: CASSGGGNEKLFF. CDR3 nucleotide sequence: TGTGCCAGCAGCGGGGGGGGTAATGAAAAACTGTTTTTT.

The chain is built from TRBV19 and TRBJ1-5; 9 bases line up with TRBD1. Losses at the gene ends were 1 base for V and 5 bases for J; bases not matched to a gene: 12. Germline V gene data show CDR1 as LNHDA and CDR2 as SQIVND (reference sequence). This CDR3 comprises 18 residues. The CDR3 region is CASSIGWDRAPGHQPQHF. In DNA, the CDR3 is TGTGCCAGTAGTATAGGGTGGGACAGGGCGCCGGGCCATCAGCCCCAGCATTTT.

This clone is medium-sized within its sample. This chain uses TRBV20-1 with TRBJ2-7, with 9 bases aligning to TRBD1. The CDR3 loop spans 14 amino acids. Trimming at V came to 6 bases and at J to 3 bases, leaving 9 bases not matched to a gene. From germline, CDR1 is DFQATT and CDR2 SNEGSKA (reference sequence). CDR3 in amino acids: CSASQTGGGYEQYF. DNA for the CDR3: TGCAGTGCCAGTCAGACAGGGGGGGGCTACGAGCAGTACTTC.

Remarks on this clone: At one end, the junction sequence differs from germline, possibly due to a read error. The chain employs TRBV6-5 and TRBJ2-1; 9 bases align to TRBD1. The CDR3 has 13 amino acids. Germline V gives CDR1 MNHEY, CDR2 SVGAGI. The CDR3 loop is CASSYSDRGGDIF. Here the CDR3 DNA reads TGTGCCAGCAGTTACTCGGACAGGGGCGGAGACATCTTC.

This CDR3 is CASSLVAAASSYEQYF. CDR3 coding DNA: TGTGCCAGCAGCTTAGTAGCGGCAGCGAGCTCCTACGAGCAGTACTTC. The J gene is TRBJ2-7, the V gene TRBV7-9; a weak D match, TRBD2 (6 bases). This CDR3 spans 16 amino acids. The germline V gene has CDR1 SEHNR and CDR2 FQNEAQ (reference sequence). The ends were cut back, 1 base at V and 0 bases at J, with 13 bases in the middle.

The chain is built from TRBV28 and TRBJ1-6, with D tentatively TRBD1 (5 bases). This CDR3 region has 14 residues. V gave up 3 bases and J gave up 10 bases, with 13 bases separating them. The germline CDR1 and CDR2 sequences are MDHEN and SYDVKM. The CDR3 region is CASSLGQVGSPLHF. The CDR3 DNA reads TGTGCCAGCAGTTTGGGGCAGGTTGGATCACCCCTCCACTTT.

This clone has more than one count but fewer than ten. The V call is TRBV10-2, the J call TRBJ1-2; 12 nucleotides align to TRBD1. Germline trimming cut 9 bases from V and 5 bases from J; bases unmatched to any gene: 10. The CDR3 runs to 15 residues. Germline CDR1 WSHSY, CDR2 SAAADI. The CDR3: CASNPGQGAVYGYTF. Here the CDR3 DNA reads TGCGCCAGTAACCCGGGACAGGGGGCGGTTTATGGCTACACCTTC.

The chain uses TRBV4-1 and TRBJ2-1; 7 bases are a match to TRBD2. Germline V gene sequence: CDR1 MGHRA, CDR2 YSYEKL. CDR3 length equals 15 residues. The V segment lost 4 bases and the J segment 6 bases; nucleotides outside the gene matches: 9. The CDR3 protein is CASSRVGLVPNEQFF. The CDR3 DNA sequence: TGCGCCAGCAGCCGGGTTGGACTAGTCCCCAATGAGCAGTTCTTC.

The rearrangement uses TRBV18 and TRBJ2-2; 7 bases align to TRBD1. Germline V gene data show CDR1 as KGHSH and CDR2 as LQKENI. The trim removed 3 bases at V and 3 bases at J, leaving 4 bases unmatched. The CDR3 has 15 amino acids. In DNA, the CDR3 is TGTGCCAGCTCACCCCTCCAGGGGGACACCGGGGAGCTGTTTTTT. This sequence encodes CASSPLQGDTGELFF. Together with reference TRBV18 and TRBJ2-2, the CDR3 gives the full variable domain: NAGVMQNPRHLVRRRGQEARLRCSPMKGHSHVYWYRQLPEEGLKFMVYLQKENIIDESGMPKERFSAEFPKEGPSILRIQQVVRGDSAAYFCASSPLQGDTGELFFGEGSRLTVL.

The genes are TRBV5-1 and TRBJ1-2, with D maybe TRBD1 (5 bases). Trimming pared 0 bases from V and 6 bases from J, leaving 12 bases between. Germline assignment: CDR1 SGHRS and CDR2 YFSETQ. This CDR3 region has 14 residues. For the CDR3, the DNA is TGCGCCAGCAGCTTGGTTCGGGTAGGGGATGGCTACACCTTC. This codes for CASSLVRVGDGYTF.

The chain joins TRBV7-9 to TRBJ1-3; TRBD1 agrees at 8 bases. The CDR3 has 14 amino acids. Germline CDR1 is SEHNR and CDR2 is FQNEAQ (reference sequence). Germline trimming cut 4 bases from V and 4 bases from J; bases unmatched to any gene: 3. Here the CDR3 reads CASSYGTGGNTIYF. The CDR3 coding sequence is TGTGCCAGCAGCTACGGGACAGGCGGAAACACCATATATTTT.

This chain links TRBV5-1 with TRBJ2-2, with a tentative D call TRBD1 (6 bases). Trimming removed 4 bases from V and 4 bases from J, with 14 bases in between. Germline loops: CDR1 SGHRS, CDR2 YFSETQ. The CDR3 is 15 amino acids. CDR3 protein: CASSGEGVATGELFF. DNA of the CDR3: TGCGCCAGCAGCGGCGAGGGGGTGGCCACCGGGGAGCTGTTTTTT.

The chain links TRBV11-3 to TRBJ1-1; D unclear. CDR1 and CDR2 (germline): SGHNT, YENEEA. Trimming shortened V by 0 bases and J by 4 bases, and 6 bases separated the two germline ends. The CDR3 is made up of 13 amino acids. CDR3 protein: CASSLERATEAFF. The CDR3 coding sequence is TGTGCCAGCAGCTTAGAGCGAGCCACTGAAGCTTTCTTT.

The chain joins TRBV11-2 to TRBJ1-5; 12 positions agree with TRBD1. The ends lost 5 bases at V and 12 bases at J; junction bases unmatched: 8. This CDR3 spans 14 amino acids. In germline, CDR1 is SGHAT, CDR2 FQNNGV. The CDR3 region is CASSPGTGGLIQHF. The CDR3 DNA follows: TGTGCCAGCAGCCCCGGGACAGGGGGCTTGATCCAGCATTTT.

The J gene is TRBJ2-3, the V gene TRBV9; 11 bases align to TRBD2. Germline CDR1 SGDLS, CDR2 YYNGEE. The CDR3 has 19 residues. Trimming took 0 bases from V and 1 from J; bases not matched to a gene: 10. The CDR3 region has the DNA TGTGCCAGCAGCGTAGCTGGAGTAGCGGGGGGGCCGGGCACAGATACGCAGTATTTT. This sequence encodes CASSVAGVAGGPGTDTQYF.

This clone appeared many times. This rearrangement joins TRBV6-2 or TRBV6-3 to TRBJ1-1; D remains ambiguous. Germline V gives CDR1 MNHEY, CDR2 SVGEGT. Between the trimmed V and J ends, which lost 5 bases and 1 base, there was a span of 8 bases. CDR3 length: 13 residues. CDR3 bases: TGTGCCAGCAGTCCCCGGGGGAACACTGAAGCTTTCTTT. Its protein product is CASSPRGNTEAFF.

The CDR3 DNA reads as TGCGCCAGCAGCCCATACGGGGATAGTGATGAAAAACTGTTTTTT. It translates to CASSPYGDSDEKLFF. J is TRBJ1-4 and V is TRBV5-1; D is undetermined. Trimming shortened V by 4 bases and J by 6 bases, and 16 bases separated the two germline ends. The CDR3 spans 15 residues. Per germline, CDR1 SGHRS and CDR2 YFSETQ.

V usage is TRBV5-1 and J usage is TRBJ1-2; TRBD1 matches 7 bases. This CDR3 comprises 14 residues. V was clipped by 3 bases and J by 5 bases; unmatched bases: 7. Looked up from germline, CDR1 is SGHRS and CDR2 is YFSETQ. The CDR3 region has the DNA TGCGCCAGCAGCTCGACAGGGTTAGGATATGGCTACACCTTC. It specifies CASSSTGLGYGYTF.

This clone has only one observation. CDR3: CASSIRLAGGLISNEQFF. Here the CDR3 DNA reads TGTGCCAGTAGTATCCGGCTAGCGGGGGGACTTATTTCCAATGAGCAGTTCTTC. This chain joins TRBV19 and TRBJ2-1; 11 nucleotides match TRBD2. The CDR3 has 18 amino acids. Germline CDR1 is LNHDA and CDR2 is SQIVND (reference sequence). Losses at the gene ends were 3 bases for V and 6 bases for J; bases not matched to a gene: 13. The full variable domain, with the rest looked up from reference TRBV19 and TRBJ2-1, is DGGITQSPKYLFRKEGQNVTLSCEQNLNHDAMYWYRQDPGQGLRLIYYSQIVNDFQKGDIAEGYSVSREKKESFPLTVTSAQKNPTAFYLCASSIRLAGGLISNEQFFGPGTRLTVL.

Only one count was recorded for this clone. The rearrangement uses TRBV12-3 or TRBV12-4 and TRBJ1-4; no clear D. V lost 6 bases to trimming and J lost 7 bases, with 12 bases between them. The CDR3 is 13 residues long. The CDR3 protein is CASRGWAGEKLFF. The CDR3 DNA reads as TGTGCCAGCAGAGGATGGGCTGGTGAAAAACTGTTTTTT.

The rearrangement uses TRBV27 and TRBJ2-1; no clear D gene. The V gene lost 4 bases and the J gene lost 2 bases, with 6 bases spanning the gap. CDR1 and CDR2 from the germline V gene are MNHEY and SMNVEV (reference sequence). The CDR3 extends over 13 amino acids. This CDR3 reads CASSSSPYNEQFF. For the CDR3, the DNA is TGTGCCAGCAGTTCTTCCCCCTACAATGAGCAGTTCTTC.

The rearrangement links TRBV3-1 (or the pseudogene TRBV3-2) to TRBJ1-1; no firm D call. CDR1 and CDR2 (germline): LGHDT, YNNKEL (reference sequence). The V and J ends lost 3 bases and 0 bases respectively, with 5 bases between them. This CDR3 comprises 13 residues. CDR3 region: CASSQLLNTEAFF. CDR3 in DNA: TGTGCCAGCAGCCAGCTATTGAACACTGAAGCTTTCTTT.

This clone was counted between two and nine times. Here the CDR3 DNA reads TGTGCCAGCAGCCCGCTAGCGGGGGGGGACACCGGGGAGCTGTTTTTT. Translating it yields CASSPLAGGDTGELFF. V gene TRBV5-4 combines with J gene TRBJ2-2; 12 bases are shared with TRBD2. CDR3 length: 16 residues. Germline V lookup: CDR1 SGHNT, CDR2 YYREEE (reference sequence). The V gene end was trimmed by 4 bases and the J gene end by 3 bases; junction bases not matched to a gene: 4.

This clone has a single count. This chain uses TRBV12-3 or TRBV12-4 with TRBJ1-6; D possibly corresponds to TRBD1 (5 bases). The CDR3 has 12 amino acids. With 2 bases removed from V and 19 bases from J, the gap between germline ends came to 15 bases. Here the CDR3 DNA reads TGTGCCAGCAGTTTAAGTAGTCAGGGTTTACACTTT. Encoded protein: CASSLSSQGLHF.

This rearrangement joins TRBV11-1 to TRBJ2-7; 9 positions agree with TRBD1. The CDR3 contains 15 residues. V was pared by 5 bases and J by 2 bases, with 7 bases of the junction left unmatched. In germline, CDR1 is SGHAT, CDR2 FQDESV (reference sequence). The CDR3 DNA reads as TGTGCCAGCAGCAGTGGGACAGGGCTAACCTACGAGCAGTACTTC. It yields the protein CASSSGTGLTYEQYF. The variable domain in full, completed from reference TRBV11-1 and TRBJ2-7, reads EAEVAQSPRYKITEKSQAVAFWCDPISGHATLYWYRQILGQGPELLVQFQDESVVDDSQLPKDRFSAERLKGVDSTLKIQPAELGDSAMYLCASSSGTGLTYEQYFGPGTRLTVT.

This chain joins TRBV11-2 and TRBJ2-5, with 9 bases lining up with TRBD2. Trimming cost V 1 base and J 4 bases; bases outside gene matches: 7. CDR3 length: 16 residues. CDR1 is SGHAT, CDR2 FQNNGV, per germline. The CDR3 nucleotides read TGTGCCAGCAGCTTAGGCGGGGGGGCCTTCGGAGAGACCCAGTACTTC. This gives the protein CASSLGGGAFGETQYF. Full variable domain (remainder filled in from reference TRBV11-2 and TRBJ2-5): EAGVAQSPRYKIIEKRQSVAFWCNPISGHATLYWYQQILGQGPKLLIQFQNNGVVDDSQLPKDRFSAERLKGVDSTLKIQPAKLEDSAVYLCASSLGGGAFGETQYFGPGTRLLVL.

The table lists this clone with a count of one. This CDR3 reads CAISKGQGADTEAFF. CDR3 DNA: TGTGCCATCAGTAAGGGACAGGGGGCGGACACTGAAGCTTTCTTT. This chain joins TRBV10-3 and TRBJ1-1, with 12 bases matching TRBD1. The CDR3 is 15 residues long. J lost 3 bases, V lost 5 bases, and 4 bases had no gene match. CDR1 and CDR2 (germline): ENHRY, SYGVKD.

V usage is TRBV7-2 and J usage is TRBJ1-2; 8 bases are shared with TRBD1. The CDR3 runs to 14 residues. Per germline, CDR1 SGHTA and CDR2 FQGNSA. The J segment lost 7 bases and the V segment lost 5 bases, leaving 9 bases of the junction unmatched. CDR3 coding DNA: TGTGCCAGCAGCCAGGACAGGGCGAGCGGTGGCTACACCTTC. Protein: CASSQDRASGGYTF. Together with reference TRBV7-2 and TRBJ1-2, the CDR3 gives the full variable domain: GAGVSQSPSNKVTEKGKDVELRCDPISGHTALYWYRQSLGQGLEFLIYFQGNSAPDKSGLPSDRFSAERTGGSVSTLTIQRTQQEDSAVYLCASSQDRASGGYTFGSGTRLTVV.